This T cell receptor (beta chain) is drawn from a study of cytomegalovirus exposure and HLA in healthy donors (dated by TCRdb to 2015 to 2018). About the full investigation: An earlier analysis of approximately 640 of the donors reported about 250 Gb of sequence data and more than 90 million unique TCR beta sequences from roughly 180 million T cells. An early release that covered about 600 HLA-typed donors contained approximately 300 gigabases of sequencing data and 80 million or so unique TCR sequences. The genetic ancestry cluster associated with self-reported Caucasian donors included about 81% of the roughly 380 genotyped donors. The aim of the study was to test whether cataloging public T cell receptors could identify signatures of past pathogen exposure. Using immunosequencing, the study profiled T cell repertoires from around 680 subjects and related those repertoires to cytomegalovirus serostatus. In addition to the first cohort of roughly 700 subjects, a separate validation cohort of approximately 120 different subjects was used. To predict cytomegalovirus infection status, the study brought together high-throughput TCR immunosequencing, statistical association of individual TCRs with disease status, and machine learning. A later analysis re-examined previously published TCR beta repertoires from roughly 720 donors and added high-resolution HLA genotyping to investigate patterns of TCR occurrence. Rather than using new phenotypic data, the later analysis identified candidate immune exposures from TCR beta sequences and from how often those sequences occurred across donors. In an earlier analysis of roughly 600 of the donors, high-throughput TCR beta sequencing was used to judge whether each TCR beta V gene segment behaved as functional or pseudogenic. Alongside the repertoire data, information on donor age, sex, ethnicity and CMV serostatus was compiled. Genome-wide SNP genotypes for about 60% of the roughly 700 donors were used in a later genetic analysis, which treated that subset as a discovery cohort. All discovery cohort repertoires had been generated on a single sequencing platform. HLA typing included class I and class II loci at four-digit resolution. Typing coverage varied by locus: about 629-630 donors for A, B, C, DRB1 and DQB1; under 550 for DQA1; about 570 for DPA1; roughly 450 for DPB1. Because of strong linkage in the cohort, 5 or 6 DR-DQ haplotypes were treated as single units for association and clustering. Across about 370 genotyped donors of the cohort, an average of about 240,000 unique TCR beta nucleotide sequences per donor were sequenced, and roughly 20% of those sequences were non-productive.

In the case of this clone: The antigen this receptor binds is unknown. One base away there is no much larger clone; base qualities are not given.

The junction shows trimming of 2 bases on V and 2 bases on J, plus 16 bases between the germline ends. The CDR3 measures 15 amino acids from cysteine to phenylalanine. Of all the DNA, just the CDR3 is kept, 45 bases in frame from base 1. In the germline V gene (reference sequence), CDR1 corresponds to GTSNPN and CDR2 to SVGIG. The cohort was made up of roughly 670 healthy bone marrow donors. All cohort members were sampled while nominally healthy, although unrecorded immune exposures were likely present. The donor was CMV seronegative and belonged to the group of more than 300 seronegative cohort members. A peripheral blood sample was provided by each donor, and peripheral blood mononuclear cells were used for TCR beta sequencing. The Qiagen DNeasy Blood Extraction Kit was used to extract genomic DNA from the blood cell samples. Libraries were built with the immunoSEQ multiplex PCR assay. For the multiplex PCR, a mixture combining 60 forward primers for TCR Vbeta segments and 13 reverse primers for TCR Jbeta segments was used. The CDR3 region of rearranged TCR beta genes was amplified from genomic DNA by a multiplex PCR assay. Amplified TCR beta libraries were sequenced as 87-base-pair reads on the Illumina HiSeq System. On the study's bioinformatics: A later analysis counted 65 million to 90 million unique TCR beta chains across the approximately 700 repertoires, and about 10 million of these chains were shared by at least two donors. To remove PCR and sequencing errors, raw reads were error-corrected and collapsed into unique sequences using a nearest-neighbor algorithm that merged closely related sequences. To assign V, D and J gene segments, CDR3 sequences were aligned to IMGT reference sequences. Each retained sequence needed at least a six-nucleotide match to both a V gene segment and a J gene segment. Rearrangements were called productive when the CDR3 lacked stop codons and stayed in frame with V and J; all others were non-productive. Following IMGT convention, CDR3 was defined as the stretch from the second conserved V-encoded cysteine to the conserved J-encoded phenylalanine. Sequences without an unambiguous match to a single V gene segment were excluded from the earlier analysis of almost 600 of the donors. In an earlier analysis of around 600 of the donors, V segments were called functional above 56.7% productive rearrangements and were called segregating when the between-donor standard deviation exceeded 5%. To diagnose cytomegalovirus status from the catalog of TCR beta chain sequences, a statistical classification framework was built. In a later analysis, V and J genes were assigned by comparing TCR nucleotide sequences against IMGT/GENE-DB human TR gene sequences. In a later analysis, CDR3 sequences and most-parsimonious VDJ recombination scenarios were assigned using the TCRdist pipeline. In a later analysis, each TCR beta chain was defined by its CDR3 amino acid sequence together with its V-gene family, and reads without a unique V-gene family were excluded. In a later analysis, several hundred highly shared, low-generation-probability nucleotide sequences were removed to address suspected cross-contamination and a sequencing artifact. For each public chain, a later analysis derived a clonal expansion index from normalized ranks of inferred template counts within each repertoire. In a later analysis, generation probabilities were computed using a VDJ recombination model fitted to out-of-frame rearrangements, and the results were checked against IGoR. A later analysis scored TCR-TCR, TCR-HLA and TCR-CMV co-occurrence with hypergeometric tests, applying a repertoire-size bias correction to TCR pairs. False discovery rates were estimated in a later analysis by permuting HLA or CMV assignments 20 times. In a later analysis, co-occurring TCRs were grouped using DBSCAN, and TCRdist sequence similarity was added for clustering within HLA-allele-positive subsets. Repertoires with fewer than 30,000 or more than 120,000 public chains were left out of co-occurrence clustering, as were about 5 repertoires with anomalous nucleotide sharing. TCRdb obtained this table from immuneACCESS and retained in-frame rearrangements with V and J assigned. These tables miss some clones; where compared with another copy, unresolved V genes account for less than half of the shortfall, and the remainder is unexplained. The DNA was the basis for D and trimming; V, J and clone size are from that table. This sample has about 77,000 clones in its table, and roughly 80% of those were observed once. 3.5% to 5.5% of the sample is in the top ten clones.

Study-wide conclusions, independent of this receptor: The classifier was reported to diagnose cytomegalovirus status with high specificity and sensitivity in both the original cohort and the validation cohort. Strong co-occurrence of HLA alleles, especially DR and DQ, made assigning TCR associations to individual alleles difficult. Because counts were too low, seventeen rarely observed V segments, including chromosome 9 orphons, were left out of the earlier analysis of about 620 of the donors. For the cohort, immune exposure information was limited to CMV serostatus. The presence/absence analyses assumed that sequencing depth was roughly uniform across donors, and that assumption may not be true. Broadly in line with IMGT annotations, most TCR beta V segments showed up in productive rearrangements about 90% or about 30% of the time in an earlier analysis of several hundred of the donors. Compared with the approximately 670-donor mean, donors in an Asian-associated ancestry cluster had fewer N-insertions in productive TCRs, according to a later genetic analysis. Linkage disequilibrium might explain the correlated functional status among segregating V segments, but an unknown experimental factor could not be excluded. In a later analysis, HLA-associated TCR beta chains showed more clonal expansion and lower generation probabilities than non-associated chains that were equally common. Some IMGT-functional V segments, including TRBV6-2 and TRBV6-3, could not be told apart with the 87-base-pair reads, so those segments were excluded. In a later analysis, most CMV-associated TCR beta chains were found to appear HLA-restricted, with HLA associations seemingly driven largely by CMV exposure. Because some donors lacked HLA typing at each locus, the association tests relied only on the typed subset. Most TCR sequences were seen in very few donors, while some public TCRs were found in many individuals. A further reported finding was that TCR beta sequences accurately predicted the HLA-A and HLA-B alleles for most subjects in the first cohort. In a later analysis, some 17,000 TCR beta sequences were associated with specific HLA alleles at a false discovery rate of 0.05. This cohort had only TCR beta chains sequenced, and the lack of alpha or paired-chain data limited which features could be detected. The study listed 164 TCR beta chains as associated with cytomegalovirus. In a later analysis, the rate of TCR association differed among HLA loci, with DRB1 alleles having the most associated TCRs and HLA-C alleles having the fewest. Three of the identified cytomegalovirus-associated TCR beta chains were confirmed in vitro to be specific for cytomegalovirus antigens. A later analysis reported that several top co-occurrence clusters appeared linked to parvovirus B19, influenza, CMV and Epstein-Barr virus. A group of highly shared sequence variants was considered likely to be a technical artifact of the sequencing pipeline. According to the authors, the approach could potentially be generalized to other disease states and immunological phenotypes. An association between a missense DCLRE1C variant and V-gene and J-gene trimming of TCR beta chains was found in a later genetic analysis and replicated in an independent cohort.

The receptor chain draws on TRBV30 and TRBJ2-7; the best D guess is TRBD2, with 7 bases matching. This TCR was sampled from a man aged 40-49 years in good health and CMV-seronegative. Sequencing was carried out using PBMCs. The sequenced DNA: TGTGCCTGGAGTCCGGGAGGAGGGGGACCCTACGAGCAGTACTTC. Protein translation: CAWSPGGGGPYEQYF. The variable domain in full, with residues beyond the CDR3 obtained from the reference TRBV30 and TRBJ2-7 genes, is SQTIHQWPATLVQPVGSPLSLECTVEGTSNPNLYWYRQAAGRGLQLLFYSVGIGQISSEVPQNLSASRPQDRQFILSSKKLLLSDSGFYLCAWSPGGGGPYEQYFGPGTRLTVT.